A single TCR beta chain is shown here with its context. This clonotype was seen at least ten times. This clone's antigen is unknown. Base qualities were left out, and no much larger clone turns up one base away. The trim is 0 bases for V and 4 bases for J, with a gap of 6 bases between the germline ends. The germline V gene yields SQVTM for CDR1 and ANQGSEA for CDR2. The CDR3 runs 12 residues from the cysteine to the phenylalanine. Only CDR3 DNA remains: 36 bases, in frame from the first base. The sample belongs to a study of CD8 T cells in ankylosing spondylitis (dated by TCRdb to about 2017). In the study overall: T cell receptor beta repertoires were profiled in healthy donors and ankylosing spondylitis patients so that disease-linked TCR variants could be found. The full study cohort comprised 25 ankylosing spondylitis patients and some 110 healthy donors. Peripheral blood was sampled, and synovial fluid was also collected from ankylosing spondylitis patients. The paper's findings and limits, for the study overall: A TCR beta motif made up of several highly homologous amino acid variants appeared to be characteristic of blood from ankylosing spondylitis patients. Some TCR beta motif variants had previously been reported in synovial fluid and blood of reactive arthritis patients, which suggested common disease-initiation mechanisms. The disease-linked clones were reported as significantly enriched in matched synovial fluid samples from ankylosing spondylitis patients. A CD8+ phenotype was shown by the disease-linked clones, which were found at relatively low frequencies in peripheral blood.

TCRdb lists the instrument as Illumina HiSeq 2500. TCR beta libraries were prepared by quantitative 5'-RACE with molecular barcodes. Per the source publication's procedure: To identify disease-linked TCR variants, a new computational method was used, one built on a probabilistic model of VDJ rearrangement. TCRdb handled the public reads itself, with Q25 trimming in fastp and clone calling in MiXCR, and kept productive beta chains. Entries that share a CDR3 protein sequence are merged under the most common genes and DNA. These V and J calls are TCRdb output, not the study's own analysis. The sample table records roughly 400,000 distinct CDR3 sequences; about 20% of these occur just once. In total, the top ten clones hold around 16% of the sample.

The chain joins TRBV29-1 to TRBJ2-5; the D gene identity is not certain. The sequenced material came from blood, either unsorted or a sorted T cell fraction (not recorded which). This clonotype was obtained from a male donor with ankylosing spondylitis. The CDR3 loop reads CSVEDPPETQYF. The base sequence is TGCAGCGTTGAAGATCCGCCAGAGACCCAGTACTTC.